Detailed here is one TCR beta chain. The antigen remains unidentified. The entry originates in a study of chemoradiotherapy in HPV16-positive cancers. Study at large: Candidate HPV-specific T-cell clones and common TCR motifs came from functional assays in a couple of HPV16-positive patients. Study-wide findings and caveats: During treatment, candidate HPV-specific clones and E7-related motifs expanded in tumor.

TCRdb's copy holds only in-frame clones and misses some; the assay was immunoSEQ multiplex PCR. The sample records roughly 21,000 clones, more than 70% being singletons. The CDR3 consists of 14 residues. Germline loops: CDR1 SGDLS, CDR2 YYNGEE. The ends were cut back, 0 bases at V and 1 base at J, with 5 bases in the middle. This rearrangement joins TRBV9 to TRBJ1-5; D gene unclear. Sequences were derived from blood, sampled from a patient who underwent chemoradiotherapy. This TCR was sampled from a human donor with HPV-associated anogenital cancer. The DNA of the CDR3 is TGTGCCAGCAGCGTAGACGGCAGCAATCAGCCCCAGCATTTT. Amino acids: CASSVDGSNQPQHF.